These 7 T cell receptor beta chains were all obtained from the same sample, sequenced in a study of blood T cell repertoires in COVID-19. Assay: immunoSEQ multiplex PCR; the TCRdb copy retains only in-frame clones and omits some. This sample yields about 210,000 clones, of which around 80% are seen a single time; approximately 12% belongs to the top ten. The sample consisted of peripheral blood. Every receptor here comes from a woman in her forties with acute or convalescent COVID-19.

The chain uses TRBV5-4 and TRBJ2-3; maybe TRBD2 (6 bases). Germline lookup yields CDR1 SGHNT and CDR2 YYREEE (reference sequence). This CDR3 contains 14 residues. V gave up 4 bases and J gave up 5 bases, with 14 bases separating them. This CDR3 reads CASSDGTFGDTQYF. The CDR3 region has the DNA TGTGCCAGCAGCGACGGGACTTTTGGAGATACGCAGTATTTT.

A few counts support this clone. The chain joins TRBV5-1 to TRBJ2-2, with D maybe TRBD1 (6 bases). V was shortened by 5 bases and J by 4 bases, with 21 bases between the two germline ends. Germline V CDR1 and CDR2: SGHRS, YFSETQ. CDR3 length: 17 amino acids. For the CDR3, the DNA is TGCGCCAGCAGAGCCGACAGGCACAACGCGGGCACCGGGGAGCTGTTTTTT. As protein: CASRADRHNAGTGELFF.

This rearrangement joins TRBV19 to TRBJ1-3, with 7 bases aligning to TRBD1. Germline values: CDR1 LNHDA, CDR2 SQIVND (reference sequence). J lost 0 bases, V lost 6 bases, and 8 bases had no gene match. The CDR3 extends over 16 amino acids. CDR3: CASSPTGASSGNTIYF. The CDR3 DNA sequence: TGTGCCAGTAGCCCCACAGGGGCCTCCTCTGGAAACACCATATATTTT.

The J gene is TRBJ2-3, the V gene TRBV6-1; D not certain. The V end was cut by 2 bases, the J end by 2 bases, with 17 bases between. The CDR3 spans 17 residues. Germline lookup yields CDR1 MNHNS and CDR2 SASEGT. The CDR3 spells CASSESSSQAPTDTQYF. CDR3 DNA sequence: TGTGCCAGCAGTGAATCTTCCAGTCAGGCCCCCACAGATACGCAGTATTTT.

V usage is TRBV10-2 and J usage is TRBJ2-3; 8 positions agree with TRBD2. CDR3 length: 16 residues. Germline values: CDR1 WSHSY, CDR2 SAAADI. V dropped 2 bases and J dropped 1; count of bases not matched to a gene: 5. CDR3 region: CASSERTSGGTDTQYF. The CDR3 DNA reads TGCGCCAGCAGTGAGCGCACTAGCGGAGGCACAGATACGCAGTATTTT.

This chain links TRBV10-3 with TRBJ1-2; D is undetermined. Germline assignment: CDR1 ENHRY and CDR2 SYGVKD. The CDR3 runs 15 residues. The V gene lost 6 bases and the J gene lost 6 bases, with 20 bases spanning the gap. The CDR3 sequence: CAISLTGPGENGYTF. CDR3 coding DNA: TGTGCCATCAGCCTCACTGGGCCCGGCGAAAATGGCTACACCTTC.

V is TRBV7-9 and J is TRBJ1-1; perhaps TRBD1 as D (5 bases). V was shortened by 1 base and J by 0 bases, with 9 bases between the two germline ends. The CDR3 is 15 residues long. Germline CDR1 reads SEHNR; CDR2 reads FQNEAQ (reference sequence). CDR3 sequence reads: CASSLGNRMNTEAFF. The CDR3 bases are TGTGCCAGCAGCTTAGGTAACAGGATGAACACTGAAGCTTTCTTT.